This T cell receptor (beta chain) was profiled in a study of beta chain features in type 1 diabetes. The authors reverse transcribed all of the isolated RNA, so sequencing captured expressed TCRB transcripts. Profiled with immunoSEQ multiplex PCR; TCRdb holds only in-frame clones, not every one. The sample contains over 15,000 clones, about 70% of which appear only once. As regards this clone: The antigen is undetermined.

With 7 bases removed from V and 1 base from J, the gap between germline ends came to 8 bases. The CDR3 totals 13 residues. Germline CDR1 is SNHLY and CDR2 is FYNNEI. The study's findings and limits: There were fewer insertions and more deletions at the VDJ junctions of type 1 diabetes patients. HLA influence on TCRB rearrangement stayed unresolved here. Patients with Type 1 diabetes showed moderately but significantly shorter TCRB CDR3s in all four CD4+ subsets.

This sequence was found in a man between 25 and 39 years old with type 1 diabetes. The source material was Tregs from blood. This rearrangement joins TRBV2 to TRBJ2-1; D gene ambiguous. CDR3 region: CASIQDSYNEQFF. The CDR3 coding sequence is TGTGCCAGCATCCAGGATTCCTACAATGAGCAGTTCTTC.